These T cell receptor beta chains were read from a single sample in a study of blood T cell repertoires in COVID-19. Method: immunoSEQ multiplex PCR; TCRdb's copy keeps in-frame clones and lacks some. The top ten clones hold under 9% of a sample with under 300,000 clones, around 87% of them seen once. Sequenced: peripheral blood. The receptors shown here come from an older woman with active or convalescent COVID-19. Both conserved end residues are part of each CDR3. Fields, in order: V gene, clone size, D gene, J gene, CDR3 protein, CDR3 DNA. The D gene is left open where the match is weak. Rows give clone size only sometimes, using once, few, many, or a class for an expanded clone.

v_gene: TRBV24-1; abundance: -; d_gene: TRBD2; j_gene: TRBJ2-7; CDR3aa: CATRAGISYEQYF; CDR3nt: TGTGCCACCAGAGCGGGGATCTCCTACGAGCAGTACTTC
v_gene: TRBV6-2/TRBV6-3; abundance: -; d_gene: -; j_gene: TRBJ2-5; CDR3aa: CASSYTRGLRETQYF; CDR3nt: TGTGCCAGCAGTTACACAAGGGGCCTGAGGGAGACCCAGTACTTC
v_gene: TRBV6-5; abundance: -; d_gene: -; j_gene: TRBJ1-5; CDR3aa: CASRGGGNQPQHF; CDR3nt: TGTGCCAGCAGAGGGGGGGGCAATCAGCCCCAGCATTTT
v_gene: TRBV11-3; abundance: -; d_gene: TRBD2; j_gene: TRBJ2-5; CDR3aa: CASSPRTSGGLVKTQYF; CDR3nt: TGTGCCAGCAGCCCCCGGACTAGCGGGGGGTTAGTAAAGACCCAGTACTTC
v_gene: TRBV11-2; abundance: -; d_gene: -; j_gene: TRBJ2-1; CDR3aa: CASSLGVGADPNEQFF; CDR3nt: TGTGCCAGCAGCTTAGGGGTGGGAGCGGATCCGAATGAGCAGTTCTTC
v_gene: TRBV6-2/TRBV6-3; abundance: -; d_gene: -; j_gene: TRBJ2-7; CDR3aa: CASSYPWTRYRDPSNEQYF; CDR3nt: TGTGCCAGCAGTTACCCTTGGACCCGCTACAGGGACCCTTCTAACGAGCAGTACTTC
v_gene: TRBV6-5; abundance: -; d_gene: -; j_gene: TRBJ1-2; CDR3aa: CASSRGVEGYTF; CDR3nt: TGTGCCAGCAGTCGGGGGGTGGAGGGCTACACCTTC
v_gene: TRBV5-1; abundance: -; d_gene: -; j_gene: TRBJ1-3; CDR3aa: CASSLRSGRDLSGNTIYF; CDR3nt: TGCGCCAGCAGCTTGAGAAGCGGGCGGGACCTCTCTGGAAACACCATATATTTT
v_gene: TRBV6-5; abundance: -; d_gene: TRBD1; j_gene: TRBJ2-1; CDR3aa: CASGRDSYNEQFF; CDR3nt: TGTGCCAGCGGCCGGGACAGCTACAATGAGCAGTTCTTC
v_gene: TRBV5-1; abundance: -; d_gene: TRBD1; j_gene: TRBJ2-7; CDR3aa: CASSFPGQGSYEQYF; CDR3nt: TGCGCCAGCAGCTTCCCGGGACAGGGGTCCTACGAGCAGTACTTC
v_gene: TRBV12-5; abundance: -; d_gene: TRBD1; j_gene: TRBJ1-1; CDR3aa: CASGLVTGGGTEAFF; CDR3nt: TGTGCTAGTGGTTTGGTCACAGGGGGGGGCACTGAAGCTTTCTTT
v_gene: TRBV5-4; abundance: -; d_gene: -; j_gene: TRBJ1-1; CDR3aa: CASSSTSNTEAFF; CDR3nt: TGTGCCAGCAGCTCCACATCGAACACTGAAGCTTTCTTT
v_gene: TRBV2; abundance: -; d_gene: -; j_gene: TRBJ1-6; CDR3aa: CASRFEVVAPNSPLHF; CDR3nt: TGTGCCAGCAGGTTTGAAGTAGTAGCCCCGAATTCACCCCTCCACTTT
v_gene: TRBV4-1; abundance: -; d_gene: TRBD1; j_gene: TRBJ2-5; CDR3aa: CASSLAGTAKETQYF; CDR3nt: TGCGCCAGCAGCCTAGCCGGGACAGCAAAAGAGACCCAGTACTTC
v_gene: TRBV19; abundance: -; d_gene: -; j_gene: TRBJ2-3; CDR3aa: CASRTSHDSGTQYF; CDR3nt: TGTGCCAGTAGAACCTCGCATGACTCCGGTACGCAGTATTTT
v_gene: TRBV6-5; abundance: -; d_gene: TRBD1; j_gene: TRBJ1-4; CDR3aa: CASSYDRGGEKLFF; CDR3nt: TGTGCCAGCAGTTACGACAGGGGGGGTGAAAAACTGTTTTTT
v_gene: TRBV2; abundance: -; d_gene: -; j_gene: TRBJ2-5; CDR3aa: CASSEIPGDETQYF; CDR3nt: TGTGCCAGCAGTGAGATCCCCGGGGATGAGACCCAGTACTTC
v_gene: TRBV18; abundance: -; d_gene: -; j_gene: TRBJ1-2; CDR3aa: CASSPPADMKGYTF; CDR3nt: TGTGCCAGCTCACCACCGGCAGATATGAAGGGCTACACCTTC
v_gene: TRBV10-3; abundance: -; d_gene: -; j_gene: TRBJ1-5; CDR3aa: CAISPQGSNQPQHF; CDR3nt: TGTGCCATCAGCCCACAGGGAAGCAATCAGCCCCAGCATTTT
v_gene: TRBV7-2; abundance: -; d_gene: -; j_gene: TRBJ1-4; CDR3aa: CASSFFALQEKLFF; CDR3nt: TGTGCCAGCAGCTTCTTCGCCCTGCAGGAAAAACTGTTTTTT
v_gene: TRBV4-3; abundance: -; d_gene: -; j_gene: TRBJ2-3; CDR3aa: CASSQLRGGVADTQYF; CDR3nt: TGCGCCAGCAGCCAACTAAGGGGCGGAGTTGCAGATACGCAGTATTTT
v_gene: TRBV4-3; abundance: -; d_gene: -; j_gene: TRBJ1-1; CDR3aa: CASSHQGPMNTEAFF; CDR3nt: TGCGCCAGCAGCCATCAGGGGCCTATGAACACTGAAGCTTTCTTT
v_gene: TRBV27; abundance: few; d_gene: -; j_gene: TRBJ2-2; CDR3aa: CASVGPGAGNTGELFF; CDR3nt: TGTGCCAGCGTAGGGCCAGGGGCCGGTAACACCGGGGAGCTGTTTTTT
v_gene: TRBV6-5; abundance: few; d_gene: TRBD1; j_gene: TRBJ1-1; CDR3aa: CASRRTGEAFF; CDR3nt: TGTGCCAGCAGAAGGACAGGGGAAGCTTTCTTT
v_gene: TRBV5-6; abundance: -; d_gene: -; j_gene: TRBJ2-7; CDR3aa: CASVRVGSYEQYF; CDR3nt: TGTGCCAGCGTCAGGGTCGGTTCCTACGAGCAGTACTTC
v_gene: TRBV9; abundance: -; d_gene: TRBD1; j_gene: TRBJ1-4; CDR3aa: CASSVEGTGEKLFF; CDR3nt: TGTGCCAGCAGCGTAGAAGGGACAGGGGAAAAACTGTTTTTT
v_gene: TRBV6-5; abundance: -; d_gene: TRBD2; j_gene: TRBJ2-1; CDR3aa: CASSIIAGEYNEQFF; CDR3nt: TGTGCCAGCAGCATTATAGCGGGGGAATACAATGAGCAGTTCTTC
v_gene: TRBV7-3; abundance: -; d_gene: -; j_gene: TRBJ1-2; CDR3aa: CASSQTGYGYTF; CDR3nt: TGTGCCAGCAGCCAAACAGGGTATGGCTACACCTTC
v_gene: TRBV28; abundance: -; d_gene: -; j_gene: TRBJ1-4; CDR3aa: CASSERTAGTEKLFF; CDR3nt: TGTGCCAGCAGTGAACGGACGGCGGGGACTGAAAAACTGTTTTTT
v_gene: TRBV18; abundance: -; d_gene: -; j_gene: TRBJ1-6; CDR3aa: CASSLYVDRENSPLHF; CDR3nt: TGTGCCAGCTCACTTTACGTGGACAGAGAGAATTCACCCCTCCACTTT
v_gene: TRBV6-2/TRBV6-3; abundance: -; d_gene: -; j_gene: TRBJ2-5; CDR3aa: CASSLQETQYF; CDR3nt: TGTGCCAGCAGTCTTCAAGAGACCCAGTACTTC
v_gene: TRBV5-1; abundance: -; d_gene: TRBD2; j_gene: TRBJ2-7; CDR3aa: CASSLGASGIYEQYF; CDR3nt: TGCGCCAGCAGCTTGGGGGCTAGCGGGATCTACGAGCAGTACTTC
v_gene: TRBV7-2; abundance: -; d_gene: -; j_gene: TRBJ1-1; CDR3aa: CASSLDGEGTEAFF; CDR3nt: TGTGCCAGCAGCTTAGACGGGGAGGGCACTGAAGCTTTCTTT
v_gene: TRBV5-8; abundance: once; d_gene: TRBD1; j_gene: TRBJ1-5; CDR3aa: CASSPWTGREQPQHF; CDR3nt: TGTGCCAGCAGCCCCTGGACAGGGAGGGAGCAGCCCCAGCATTTT
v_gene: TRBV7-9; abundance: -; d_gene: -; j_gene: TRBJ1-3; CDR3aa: CASSSPGRNTIYF; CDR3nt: TGTGCCAGCAGCTCCCCAGGGCGAAACACCATATATTTT
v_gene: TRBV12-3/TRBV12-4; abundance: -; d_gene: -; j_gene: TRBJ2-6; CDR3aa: CASNQGGANVLTF; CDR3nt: TGTGCCAGCAACCAGGGAGGGGCCAACGTCCTGACTTTC
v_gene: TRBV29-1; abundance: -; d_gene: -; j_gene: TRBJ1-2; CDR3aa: CSVADRRSNNYGYTF; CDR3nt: TGCAGCGTTGCGGACAGAAGATCCAATAACTATGGCTACACCTTC
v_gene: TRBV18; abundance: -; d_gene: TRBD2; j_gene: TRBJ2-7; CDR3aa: CASSPGEGQYF; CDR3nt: TGTGCCAGCTCACCGGGGGAGGGGCAGTACTTC
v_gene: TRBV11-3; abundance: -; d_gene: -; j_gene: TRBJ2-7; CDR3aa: CASSRTAIYEQYF; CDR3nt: TGTGCCAGCTCTCGGACAGCTATCTACGAGCAGTACTTC
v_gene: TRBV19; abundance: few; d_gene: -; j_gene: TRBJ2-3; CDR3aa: CASSIPGNTQYF; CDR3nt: TGTGCCAGTAGTATACCCGGTAATACGCAGTATTTT